The T cell receptor beta chain described here comes from a study of blood T cell repertoires in COVID-19. In the original analysis: Amplified reference gene primers provided the basis for estimating nucleated cell counts. Clones were sequenced by immunoSEQ multiplex PCR, and TCRdb holds only the in-frame ones, with some missing. That table supplies the V and J calls and clone size; D and trimming were determined from the DNA. This table holds about 300,000 clones, approximately 91% found once. This clone appeared once. Participant-reported clinical history was the basis for cohort assignment. Donors in Cohort 3 counted as recovered after two negative PCRs, clearance, or symptom resolution. From germline, CDR1 is LNHDA and CDR2 SQIVND (reference sequence). V lost 4 bases, J lost 3 bases, and 4 bases stayed unmatched. This CDR3 region has 16 residues.

The sequence derives from a woman in her thirties or forties who had recovered from COVID-19. The sample comprised PBMCs or T cells enriched from blood (not recorded which). The rearrangement joins TRBV19 to TRBJ1-4, with 11 positions matching TRBD1. Here the CDR3 reads CASSTGQGAANEKLFF. The DNA for the CDR3 is TGTGCCAGTAGTACTGGACAGGGGGCGGCTAATGAAAAACTGTTTTTT.